This TCR beta chain comes out of a study of blood T cell repertoires in COVID-19. Germline V gene lookup returns CDR1 MNHNS and CDR2 SASEGT. The CDR3 has 14 amino acids. V was cut by 2 bases and J by 1 base, with 8 bases left in between. In the authors' methods: Reference gene primer amplification gave estimated nucleated cell counts. TCRdb's copy holds only in-frame clones and misses some; the assay was immunoSEQ multiplex PCR. That table gives V, J and clone size, and the DNA gave D and trimming. The data contain 140,000 to 150,000 clones, around 81% of them singletons. This clone was picked up a small number of times.

The specimen was peripheral blood. The chain links TRBV6-1 to TRBJ2-5; no reliable D call. This receptor was obtained from a human donor in a cohort sampled during active COVID-19. In DNA, the CDR3 is TGTGCCAGCAGTGAAATGTACAGCCAAGAGACCCAGTACTTC. Translated, it gives CASSEMYSQETQYF.